This section outlines one T cell receptor beta chain sequence together with its context. The data stem from a study of control samples from healthy donors and cancer patients. This CDR3 region has 14 residues. V gave up 4 bases and J gave up 3 bases, with 12 bases separating them. Germline values: CDR1 MNHEY, CDR2 SMNVEV (reference sequence). Assay: immunoSEQ multiplex PCR; the TCRdb copy retains only in-frame clones and omits some. Found here are under 200,000 clones, roughly 94% of them singletons; the top ten hold 8.5%. The chain is built from TRBV27 and TRBJ1-1, with D unresolved. This clonotype was obtained from a woman in her thirties or forties in good health. Input material: blood. CDR3 sequence reads: CASSYSGKYTEAFF. The CDR3 DNA follows: TGTGCCAGCAGTTACTCGGGGAAATACACTGAAGCTTTCTTT.